This entry describes one T cell receptor (beta chain). This clonotype is characterized as medium-sized (0.01 to 0.1%). Its recognized antigen is unknown. Base qualities were left out, and no much larger clone turns up one base away. Library construction relied on PCR. DNA from cultured CD4+ T cells underwent TCR sequencing with the Oncomine TCR Beta short-read assay at the Johns Hopkins FTIC core. The QIAamp micro DNA kit was used to extract genomic DNA from the cultured CD4+ T cells. The Oncomine TCR Beta libraries from cultured CD4+ T cells were pooled using unique dual indexes and then sequenced on an Illumina iSeq 100. The original methods were these. Non-productive sequences were removed, and CDR3s not starting with C, not ending with F or W, or shorter than 7 amino acids were discarded. Antigen-specific clonotypes were identified with the MANAFEST web application by comparing peptide-stimulated wells with reference and other culture wells. Positive clones required FDR below 0.05, an odds ratio above 5, and productive frequency above 0.1% in at least two of three replicate wells. Clonotypes that were significantly expanded in both SARS-CoV-2 spike wells and at least one common cold coronavirus spike condition were defined as cross-reactive. Similarity between CDR3 sequences was evaluated in R version 3.6.1 using Levenshtein distances (stringdist) and unrooted phylogenetic trees (ape). Clones were called with MiXCR by TCRdb after fastp trimmed the public reads at Q25, and only in-frame beta chains were retained. All rows with the same CDR3 protein become a single entry with the most common DNA and genes. The V and J calls were not made by the authors but by TCRdb's processing. The sample table holds some 15,000 distinct CDR3 sequences, of which approximately 42% were seen once. 20% to 25% of the sample is held by the ten biggest clonotypes.

The data derive from a study of vaccination and CD4 T cells after COVID-19 (dated by TCRdb to the early 2020s). With respect to the entire study: Convalescent patients had a positive SARS-CoV-2 result on nasal swab PCR, and of these patients, several had mild disease and one had severe disease. Participants received two doses of either the Pfizer-BioNTech BNT162b2 vaccine (n=8) or the Moderna mRNA-1273 vaccine (n=2). Control cultures received a CEFX viral epitope pool as the positive control, an HIV-1 Nef peptide pool as the negative control, or no peptide. In under 13 COVID-19 convalescent patients and a few infection-naive healthy vaccine recipients, researchers compared the spike-specific CD4+ TCR repertoire from before mRNA vaccination with the repertoire from after. Post-COVID blood samples from convalescent patients were collected a median of around 100 days after diagnosis, with a range of 35 to 161 days. For stimulating the cultures, overlapping spike peptide pools were used, derived from SARS-CoV-2 as well as from the common cold coronaviruses HCoV-NL63, HCoV-OC43 and HCoV-229E. In the convalescent cohort there were six males and four females, among whom were two Hispanic individuals, seven Caucasians, two Asians and one multiracial person. Post-vaccine blood samples were collected a median of about 72 days after the second vaccine dose, ranging from roughly 12 to 250 days.

Study-level results and caveats: The study included relatively few convalescent patients and did not analyze early timepoints after natural infection. Of the vaccine-specific clones found in convalescent patients, nearly all (304 of 307) were mono-reactive for SARS-CoV-2 spike instead of being cross-reactive with common cold coronaviruses. The median count of SARS-CoV-2-reactive clonotypes went up from 21 after infection to a few dozen after vaccination, although the change was not significant. In convalescent patients, a median around 90% of post-vaccine SARS-CoV-2-reactive clones were detected only after vaccination, suggesting vaccine-specific priming.

The CDR3 holds 16 amino acids from the cysteine to the phenylalanine. Just CDR3 DNA is preserved here, 48 bases in frame from base 1. V is trimmed back by 6 bases and J by 5 bases, and the junction contains 8 bases that no gene match accounts for. Via the germline V gene, CDR1 is MNHNS and CDR2 SASEGT. Per the publication, the treatment or condition label means: approximately nine-day PBMC culture with coronavirus spike peptide pools or control peptides (ViraFEST assay). The study used the ViraFEST assay, which expanded antigen-specific T cells with peptide pools and then identified expanded clonotypes by TCR sequencing. The convalescent patients' positive SARS-CoV-2 PCR tests were from March to December 2020, which was before the Alpha, Beta and Delta variants emerged in the United States. About 2 million PBMCs per well were cultured in IMDM with approximately 5% human AB serum and 7.5 to 10 IU/ml IL-2, plus 10 ug/ml peptide pools. On days 3 and 7, half of the culture medium was replaced with fresh IL-2-containing medium. Once the cells had been in culture for roughly 10 days, the EasySep CD4+ T cell isolation kit was used to isolate CD4+ T cells by negative selection. Ficoll-Paque Plus gradient centrifugation was used to isolate PBMCs from whole blood, and the isolated PBMCs were then either used fresh or cryopreserved at -140C. Each culture condition was generally run in triplicate wells.

The chain joins TRBV6-1 to TRBJ2-5; the junction holds 14 bases that match TRBD2. The sequenced sample consisted of cultured CD4+ T cells from blood. This clonotype was sampled from a human donor with COVID-19. The CDR3 region reads CASSQKTSGGGETQYF. The base sequence is TGTGCCAGCAGCCAAAAGACTAGCGGGGGGGGCGAGACCCAGTACTTC.